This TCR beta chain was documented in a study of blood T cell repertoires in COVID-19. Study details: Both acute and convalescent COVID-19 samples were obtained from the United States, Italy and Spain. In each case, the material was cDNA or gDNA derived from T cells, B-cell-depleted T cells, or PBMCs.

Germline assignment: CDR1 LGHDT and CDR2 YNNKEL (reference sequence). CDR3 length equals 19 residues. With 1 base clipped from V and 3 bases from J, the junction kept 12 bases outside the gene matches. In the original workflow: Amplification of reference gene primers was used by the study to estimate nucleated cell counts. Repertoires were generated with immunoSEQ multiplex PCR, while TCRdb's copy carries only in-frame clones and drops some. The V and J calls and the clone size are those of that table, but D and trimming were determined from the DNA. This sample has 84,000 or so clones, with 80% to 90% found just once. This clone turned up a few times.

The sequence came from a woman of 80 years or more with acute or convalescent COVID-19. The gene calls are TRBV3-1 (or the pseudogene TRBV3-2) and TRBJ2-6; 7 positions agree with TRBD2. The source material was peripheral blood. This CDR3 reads CASSQGQSGTRGGANVLTF. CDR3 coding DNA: TGTGCCAGCAGCCAAGGGCAGAGCGGGACCAGAGGTGGGGCCAACGTCCTGACTTTC.